The clone carrying this T cell receptor (beta chain) was seen a handful of times. The data originate from a study of T-cell memory formation after mild COVID-19. Overall study: TCR clustering was largely donor specific.

The CDR3 contains 15 residues. The V end lost 10 bases, the J end lost 1 base, and 20 bases lay between the germline ends. Germline V gene data show CDR1 as MNHEY and CDR2 as SVGEGT. TCRdb recomputed calls from the 5' RACE reads with MiXCR, one row per CDR3 protein. Of under 300,000 distinct CDR3 sequences detected, 7.5% to 9.5% appear once; the ten largest clones hold around a fifth. This receptor was taken from a man aged 18 to 29 who had mild COVID-19 (a few samples of this study predate the infection). Cell type and time point are not known. The chain couples TRBV6-2 or TRBV6-3 to TRBJ2-7; either TRBD1 or TRBD2 may fit D (6 bases each). The specimen was PBMCs or a T cell subset sorted from them (not recorded which). CDR3 sequence reads: CATESPGGASYEQYF. DNA of the CDR3: TGTGCCACCGAATCGCCCGGGGGCGCGTCCTACGAGCAGTACTTC.